A selection of T cell receptor beta chains follows, all from one sample in a study of cytomegalovirus exposure and HLA in healthy donors. Sequencing was performed with immunoSEQ multiplex PCR; in TCRdb, only in-frame clones are kept and a portion is missing. This table holds tens of thousands of clones, roughly 90% found once. Sequencing was done on a sample of PBMCs. The receptors here all came from a man aged 18 to 35 in good health and CMV-seronegative. Both conserved end residues are part of each CDR3. Each record gives: clone size, J gene, D gene, V gene, CDR3 DNA, CDR3 protein. A D gene is named only where the DNA matches it firmly. Clone size appears in some rows only: once, few, many, or a class for an expanded clone.

NA | TRBJ2-3 | TRBD2 | TRBV7-9 | TGTGCCAGCAGCGCACTAGCGGGAGAAACAGATACGCAGTATTTT | CASSALAGETDTQYF
NA | TRBJ1-1 | NA | TRBV5-5 | TGTGCCAGCAGCTTGGGATCAGGGATTGGGAACACTGAAGCTTTCTTT | CASSLGSGIGNTEAFF
NA | TRBJ2-2 | TRBD1 | TRBV29-1 | TGCAGCCTGAGGGGGGACAGGGATAGCGGGGAGCTGTTTTTT | CSLRGDRDSGELFF
NA | TRBJ1-2 | TRBD1 | TRBV27 | TGTGCCAGCAGCCAAAGACAGGGGATTACTAACTATGGCTACACCTTC | CASSQRQGITNYGYTF
NA | TRBJ2-3 | NA | TRBV30 | TGTGCCTGGACCACTAGTGCTAGCACAGATACGCAGTATTTT | CAWTTSASTDTQYF
NA | TRBJ2-3 | NA | TRBV28 | TGTGCCAGCAGTCGCGGGGACAGTTCAGCAGATACGCAGTATTTT | CASSRGDSSADTQYF
NA | TRBJ2-7 | NA | TRBV6-6 | TGTGCCAGCAGTACCCTCCCTCGGGAGCAGTACTTC | CASSTLPREQYF
NA | TRBJ2-3 | NA | TRBV4-2 | TGTGCCAGCAGCCAAGTTCTTGATACGCAGTATTTT | CASSQVLDTQYF
NA | TRBJ2-7 | TRBD1 | TRBV15 | TGTGCCACCAGCAGAGCCGGACAGGTTTATGAGGGGCAGTACTTC | CATSRAGQVYEGQYF
once | TRBJ2-7 | TRBD2 | TRBV11-2 | TGTGCCAGCAGCTTATTAGCGGGAGACTCCTACGAGCAGTACTTC | CASSLLAGDSYEQYF
NA | TRBJ1-2 | TRBD1 | TRBV6-1 | TGTGCCAGCAGTGAAGGACAGGGTAATTTGGGCTACACCTTC | CASSEGQGNLGYTF
NA | TRBJ2-7 | TRBD2 | TRBV5-1 | TGCGCCAGCAGCCTCGGGGTAGCGGGAGCCTTCGAGCAGTACTTC | CASSLGVAGAFEQYF
NA | TRBJ2-6 | NA | TRBV2 | TGTGCCAGCAGTCGACCGGGATCCACTGGGGCCAACGTCCTGACTTTC | CASSRPGSTGANVLTF
NA | TRBJ2-4 | TRBD2 | TRBV28 | TGTGCCAGCAGTCCAAACAATAGCGGGAAGGGCAAAAACATTCAGTACTTC | CASSPNNSGKGKNIQYF
NA | TRBJ1-3 | NA | TRBV5-8 | TGTGCCAGCAGCGTCCAGGGGTTCTCAGGAAACACCATATATTTT | CASSVQGFSGNTIYF
NA | TRBJ2-1 | NA | TRBV9 | TGTGCCAGCAGCGTATTCGAAGGGGCCTACAATGAGCAGTTCTTC | CASSVFEGAYNEQFF
NA | TRBJ2-5 | NA | TRBV27 | TGTGCCAGCAGTTCCAGTTCAAAACAAGAGACCCAGTACTTC | CASSSSSKQETQYF
NA | TRBJ2-1 | NA | TRBV4-1 | TGCGCCAGCAGCCAGTCAGGGGTCCCCTACAATGAGCAGTTCTTC | CASSQSGVPYNEQFF
NA | TRBJ2-1 | TRBD2 | TRBV4-3 | TGCGCCAGCAGCCAAACTAGCGGCCGAGCGTCCTACAATGAGCAGTTCTTC | CASSQTSGRASYNEQFF
NA | TRBJ2-1 | TRBD2 | TRBV29-1 | TGCAGCGTTGACGTAGCGGGAGGCCCTTTGGATGAGCAGTTCTTC | CSVDVAGGPLDEQFF
NA | TRBJ1-2 | NA | TRBV28 | TGTGCCAGCAGTCCTGATCGGGGGAGCTATGGCTACACCTTC | CASSPDRGSYGYTF
NA | TRBJ2-3 | NA | TRBV5-8 | TGTGCCAGCATTTCTTGGGCCACACAGGATACGCAGTATTTT | CASISWATQDTQYF
NA | TRBJ2-7 | NA | TRBV28 | TGTGCCAGCACCCAGCCGGGGAGCTCCTACGAGCAGTACTTC | CASTQPGSSYEQYF
NA | TRBJ2-7 | NA | TRBV9 | TGTGCCAGCAGCGACGGGACTCGTGAGCAGTACTTC | CASSDGTREQYF